Listed below are T cell receptor beta chains from one sample, sequenced in a study of a mutant IDH1 vaccine in newly diagnosed glioma. Their cognate antigens are unknown. Profiled with immunoSEQ multiplex PCR; TCRdb holds only in-frame clones, not every one. The table has around 62,000 clones, 89% seen once. The sequencing here drew on PBMCs, taken from a glioma patient whose treatment included an IDH1 peptide vaccine. The receptors here all came from a man aged 35 to 55 with glioma. The CDR3 runs from the conserved cysteine through the conserved F or W. Fields, in order: V gene, J gene, CDR3 protein.

V gene: TRBV19; J gene: TRBJ2-7; CDR3 protein: CASSYRPDTYEQYF
V gene: TRBV10-2; J gene: TRBJ1-5; CDR3 protein: CASGGDRGIRGQPQHF
V gene: TRBV19; J gene: TRBJ1-3; CDR3 protein: CASSRTSGNTIYF
V gene: TRBV7-8; J gene: TRBJ1-1; CDR3 protein: CASSLVGTVHEAFF
V gene: TRBV10-2; J gene: TRBJ1-4; CDR3 protein: CASRNTEEAEKLFF
V gene: TRBV27; J gene: TRBJ2-7; CDR3 protein: CASSLRGKYEQYF
V gene: TRBV11-3; J gene: TRBJ1-2; CDR3 protein: CASSSGATGYTF
V gene: TRBV27; J gene: TRBJ2-7; CDR3 protein: CASSRDRRPGEQYF
V gene: TRBV28; J gene: TRBJ2-7; CDR3 protein: CASRHQGVQLYEQYF
V gene: TRBV7-9; J gene: TRBJ1-1; CDR3 protein: CASSYNPQGRAEAFF
V gene: TRBV7-2; J gene: TRBJ2-4; CDR3 protein: CASSLGDRKIDIQYF
V gene: TRBV11-2; J gene: TRBJ2-7; CDR3 protein: CASSPGDSALAGPYEQYF
V gene: TRBV21-1; J gene: TRBJ2-4; CDR3 protein: CASISRDTRGNIQYF
V gene: TRBV4-1; J gene: TRBJ1-2; CDR3 protein: CASSQMGAGTYGYTF
V gene: TRBV5-1; J gene: TRBJ1-2; CDR3 protein: CASSFGQGNYGYTF
V gene: TRBV6-1; J gene: TRBJ1-2; CDR3 protein: CASSETSTVRAGYTF
V gene: TRBV7-2; J gene: TRBJ2-5; CDR3 protein: CASSLGRLGQETQYF
V gene: TRBV2; J gene: TRBJ2-5; CDR3 protein: CASTVIRGGETQYF
V gene: TRBV18; J gene: TRBJ2-2; CDR3 protein: CASSSIPVTGGTGELFF
V gene: TRBV27; J gene: TRBJ2-3; CDR3 protein: CASSPPGLARLTDTQYF
V gene: TRBV4-1; J gene: TRBJ2-1; CDR3 protein: CASSQDLTKRQSSSYNEQFF
V gene: TRBV4-3; J gene: TRBJ1-1; CDR3 protein: CASSQETYRGNTEAFF
V gene: TRBV4-1; J gene: TRBJ2-1; CDR3 protein: CASSQVLGREGLSEQFF
V gene: TRBV30; J gene: TRBJ2-6; CDR3 protein: CACQRVAGANVLTF
V gene: TRBV29-1; J gene: TRBJ2-1; CDR3 protein: CSVVLRSYNEQFF
V gene: TRBV9; J gene: TRBJ2-3; CDR3 protein: CASSVDRASVDTQYF
V gene: TRBV10-2; J gene: TRBJ1-1; CDR3 protein: CASSEAGENTEAFF
V gene: TRBV7-9; J gene: TRBJ2-1; CDR3 protein: CASSPPAQGAGEQFF
V gene: TRBV10-3; J gene: TRBJ1-4; CDR3 protein: CAISESRAANEKLFF
V gene: TRBV4-3; J gene: TRBJ2-3; CDR3 protein: CASSQGAVASDTQYF
V gene: TRBV5-4; J gene: TRBJ2-1; CDR3 protein: CASSPRGTVVGDEQFF
V gene: TRBV4-3; J gene: TRBJ2-1; CDR3 protein: CASSQVGVSSLVNEQFF
V gene: TRBV7-3; J gene: TRBJ2-7; CDR3 protein: CASSSRRAGVGAEQYF
V gene: TRBV15; J gene: TRBJ2-3; CDR3 protein: CATSRGTGTSGPDTQYF
V gene: TRBV4-1; J gene: TRBJ2-5; CDR3 protein: CASSRWRGWKTQYF
V gene: TRBV7-3; J gene: TRBJ2-7; CDR3 protein: CASSLLAGEIEQYF
V gene: TRBV7-6; J gene: TRBJ2-2; CDR3 protein: CASSQKSTGELFF
V gene: TRBV27; J gene: TRBJ2-1; CDR3 protein: CASSSVSNEQFF
V gene: TRBV2; J gene: TRBJ2-3; CDR3 protein: CASVQAGASDTQYF
V gene: TRBV30; J gene: TRBJ2-6; CDR3 protein: CAWINTGYSGANVLTF
V gene: TRBV10-2; J gene: TRBJ2-5; CDR3 protein: CASRRGRQETQYF
V gene: TRBV30; J gene: TRBJ1-2; CDR3 protein: CAWSVGAAINYGYTF
V gene: TRBV12-5; J gene: TRBJ2-3; CDR3 protein: CASTLNRDSRTDTQYF
V gene: TRBV27; J gene: TRBJ2-1; CDR3 protein: CASSLSRADNEQFF
V gene: TRBV5-1; J gene: TRBJ1-2; CDR3 protein: CASSPRTGDYGYTF
V gene: TRBV30; J gene: TRBJ1-4; CDR3 protein: CAWGDSANEKLFF
V gene: TRBV28; J gene: TRBJ1-2; CDR3 protein: CASGASNYGYTF